The 9 T cell receptor beta chains reported below all come from one sample, sequenced in a study of CD8 T cells in Susac syndrome. It was with random hexamers that about 0.45 to 1 ug RNA was reverse transcribed. TCRdb used MiXCR to reprocess the immunoSEQ multiplex PCR reads, holding one entry per CDR3 protein. The sample yields hundreds of thousands of distinct CDR3 sequences, approximately 90% seen once. Sequenced sample: CD8+ T cells from PBMCs. These receptors were taken from a human donor with multiple sclerosis.

This clonotype was observed once. This sequence joins TRBV18 and TRBJ2-5; D possibly corresponds to TRBD1 (5 bases). Trimming stripped 3 bases from V and 4 bases from J, with 12 bases between. From germline, CDR1 is KGHSH and CDR2 LQKENI. The CDR3 is 14 residues long. The CDR3 bases are TGTGCCAGCTCACCTAGGTCTGGGGCAGAGACCCAGTACTTC. It is translated as CASSPRSGAETQYF.

The chain combines TRBV7-9 with TRBJ2-2; 7 bases map to TRBD2. Germline CDR1 reads SEHNR; CDR2 reads FQNEAQ (reference sequence). V lost 3 bases to trimming and J lost 5 bases; unmatched junction nucleotides: 9. This CDR3 spans 16 amino acids. The CDR3 DNA follows: TGTGCCAGCAGCTTCTCAGCGGGGCGGGGGACCGGGGAGCTGTTTTTT. Translating gives CASSFSAGRGTGELFF. The full variable domain, rest sourced from reference TRBV7-9 and TRBJ2-2, is DTGVSQNPRHKITKRGQNVTFRCDPISEHNRLYWYRQTLGQGPEFLTYFQNEAQLEKSRLLSDRFSAERPKGSFSTLEIQRTEQGDSAMYLCASSFSAGRGTGELFFGEGSRLTVL.

This chain joins TRBV2 and TRBJ2-5, with TRBD1 as a possible D gene (5 bases). Germline V gene data show CDR1 as SNHLY and CDR2 as FYNNEI. V gave up 8 bases and J gave up 0 bases, with 16 bases separating them. The length of the CDR3 is 15 residues. The CDR3 here is CASWGRSPYQETQYF. Written as DNA, the CDR3 is TGTGCCAGCTGGGGCAGATCCCCGTACCAAGAGACCCAGTACTTC.

This chain links TRBV4-3 with TRBJ2-7, with D unclear. Looked up from germline, CDR1 is LGHNA and CDR2 is YSLEER. V was trimmed by 0 bases and J by 3 bases, leaving 9 bases between them. This CDR3 has 14 amino acids. The DNA for the CDR3 is TGCGCCAGCAGCCAAGAATTGGGCAGCTACGAGCAGTACTTC. Translating it yields CASSQELGSYEQYF.

The V and J genes are TRBV7-9 and TRBJ1-1, with TRBD1 matching 8 bases. V lost 5 bases to trimming and J lost 6 bases; unmatched junction nucleotides: 5. Germline CDR1 reads SEHNR; CDR2 reads FQNEAQ (reference sequence). The CDR3 length is 13 residues. The CDR3 protein is CASSLPGGPEAFF. DNA of the CDR3: TGTGCCAGCAGCCTTCCAGGGGGCCCTGAAGCTTTCTTT.

V is TRBV6-5 and J is TRBJ1-1; TRBD1 aligns across 12 bases. Germline V gene data show CDR1 as MNHEY and CDR2 as SVGAGI. The CDR3 totals 16 residues. The ends lost 4 bases at V and 7 bases at J; junction bases unmatched: 10. This chain's CDR3 is CASSSGQGAWGGEAFF. The CDR3 DNA reads as TGTGCCAGCAGTTCGGGACAGGGGGCCTGGGGCGGTGAAGCTTTCTTT.

The chain recombines TRBV12-3 or TRBV12-4 with TRBJ2-7; 7 bases match TRBD1. The J segment lost 3 bases and the V segment lost 4 bases, leaving 9 bases of the junction unmatched. The CDR3 is made up of 15 amino acids. The CDR3 DNA reads as TGTGCCAGCAGTTCTGACAGGGTAATACTCTACGAGCAGTACTTC. It translates to CASSSDRVILYEQYF.

The chain uses TRBV27 and TRBJ2-1; TRBD2 aligns across 8 bases. This CDR3 region has 12 residues. J lost 12 bases, V lost 5 bases, and 6 bases had no gene match. Germline CDR1 is MNHEY and CDR2 is SMNVEV (reference sequence). The CDR3 here is CASSQGLVRQFF. For the CDR3, the DNA is TGTGCCAGCAGTCAGGGACTAGTGAGGCAGTTCTTC.

This clonotype was seen once. The chain joins TRBV19 to TRBJ2-1; D might be TRBD2 (6 bases). Germline CDR1 reads LNHDA; CDR2 reads SQIVND (reference sequence). The CDR3 length is 15 residues. V lost 1 base and J 5 bases, leaving 12 bases between the germline ends. The CDR3 coding sequence is TGTGCCAGTAGTATAGGGCTAGCGTTCCACAATGAGCAGTTCTTC. Amino acids: CASSIGLAFHNEQFF. Filled out from reference TRBV19 and TRBJ2-1, the complete variable domain reads DGGITQSPKYLFRKEGQNVTLSCEQNLNHDAMYWYRQDPGQGLRLIYYSQIVNDFQKGDIAEGYSVSREKKESFPLTVTSAQKNPTAFYLCASSIGLAFHNEQFFGPGTRLTVL.